The next 21 T cell receptor beta chains were all read from a single sample in a study of blood T cells in healthy people across ages. With a J-beta primer mix and a sample-barcoded 5' primer, a second PCR ran roughly 6 to 12 cycles. MiXCR, run by TCRdb on the 5' RACE reads, gives a single entry per CDR3 protein. This sample has around 780,000 distinct CDR3 sequences; roughly 50% occur once, and the top ten carry 25% to 30%. Sequencing was performed on blood. Source of these receptors: a man aged 40-55 years in good health.

This chain uses TRBV7-9 with TRBJ2-1; 7 nucleotides align to TRBD2. CDR1 is SEHNR and CDR2 is FQNEAQ in the germline V gene (reference sequence). The J segment lost 4 bases and the V segment lost 10 bases, leaving 13 bases of the junction unmatched. This CDR3 spans 15 amino acids. This CDR3 is CATQTGGSSYNEQFF. The CDR3 DNA is TGTGCCACCCAGACGGGCGGGAGTTCGTACAATGAGCAGTTCTTC.

V gene TRBV2 combines with J gene TRBJ2-6; D unresolved. Deletions cut 9 bases from V and 0 bases from J, with 6 bases between. Germline-derived CDR1 and CDR2 are SNHLY and FYNNEI. This CDR3 region has 13 residues. For the CDR3, the DNA is TGTGCCAGTGAGAGCTCTGGGGCCAACGTCCTGACTTTC. Its protein product is CASESSGANVLTF.

CDR3 region: CASSYSEGTDEQYF. CDR3 in DNA: TGTGCCAGCAGTTACTCGGAGGGGACGGACGAGCAGTACTTC. The chain recombines TRBV6-5 with TRBJ2-7, with D perhaps matching TRBD2 (6 bases). The CDR3 spans 14 residues. Trimming shortened V by 0 bases and J by 5 bases, and 11 bases separated the two germline ends. Germline-derived CDR1 and CDR2 are MNHEY and SVGAGI.

The CDR3 here is CASSFGGSREKLFF. For the CDR3, the DNA is TGTGCCAGCAGTTTCGGGGGATCGAGGGAAAAACTGTTTTTT. The rearrangement joins TRBV12-3 or TRBV12-4 to TRBJ1-4; TRBD1 might be the D (5 bases). This CDR3 region has 14 residues. Trimming took off 3 bases at V and 8 bases at J, with 13 bases between the two ends.

CDR3 loop: CSARVKGVGADTEAFF. The CDR3 DNA follows: TGCAGTGCTAGAGTTAAGGGAGTGGGGGCGGACACTGAAGCTTTCTTT. The genes are TRBV20-1 and TRBJ1-1; tentative D call: TRBD1 (6 bases). Trimming took 1 base from V and 3 from J, leaving 18 bases between them. The germline V gene encodes CDR1 DFQATT and CDR2 SNEGSKA (reference sequence). The CDR3 is 16 amino acids.

V and J are TRBV27 and TRBJ2-1; 15 nucleotides align to TRBD2. This CDR3 spans 15 amino acids. Per the germline V gene, CDR1 is MNHEY and CDR2 is SMNVEV (reference sequence). Trimming took 5 bases from V and 7 from J; bases not matched to a gene: 3. CDR3 coding DNA: TGTGCCAGCAGTAGAGGGACTAGCGGGAGGAATGAGCAGTTCTTC. It encodes CASSRGTSGRNEQFF.

The chain has TRBV5-6 and TRBJ2-1, with TRBD2 identical over 7 bases. Germline CDR1 is SGHDT and CDR2 is YYEEEE. The CDR3 runs to 13 residues. The V and J ends lost 3 bases and 6 bases, in that order; junction bases with no gene match: 3. The CDR3 protein is CASSWGGTNEQFF. Here the CDR3 DNA reads TGTGCCAGCAGCTGGGGGGGTACCAATGAGCAGTTCTTC.

The rearrangement links TRBV9 to TRBJ2-1; TRBD2 matches at 11 bases. The DNA end favors TRBJ2-7, so the J call may be wrong. The CDR3 has 18 residues. CDR1 is SGDLS, CDR2 YYNGEE, per germline. The CDR3 nucleotides are TGTGCCAGCAGCTCGACTAGCGGGATACCGAGCTCCTACAATGAGCAGTACTTC. Protein: CASSSTSGIPSSYNEQYF.

The chain combines TRBV29-1 with TRBJ1-2; TRBD1 is a possible D gene (5 bases). Germline V lookup: CDR1 SQVTM, CDR2 ANQGSEA. V was clipped by 5 bases and J by 1 base, with 17 bases between them. The CDR3 spans 15 residues. The CDR3 protein is CSVLYRSWGNYGYTF. CDR3 in DNA: TGCAGCGTTCTGTACAGGAGCTGGGGTAACTATGGCTACACCTTC. Variable domain in full (rest from reference TRBV29-1 and TRBJ1-2): SAVISQKPSRDICQRGTSLTIQCQVDSQVTMMFWYRQQPGQSLTLIATANQGSEATYESGFVIDKFPISRPNLTFSTLTVSNMSPEDSSIYLCSVLYRSWGNYGYTFGSGTRLTVV.

The V and J genes are TRBV7-9 and TRBJ1-2; D gene ambiguous. V lost 2 bases, J lost 2 bases, and 9 bases lay in between. The CDR3 is made up of 14 amino acids. Germline V gene data show CDR1 as SEHNR and CDR2 as FQNEAQ (reference sequence). CDR3 sequence (DNA): TGTGCCAGCAGCTTACTTAACCAGAACTATGGCTACACCTTC. This gives the protein CASSLLNQNYGYTF. The complete variable domain, with remaining parts taken from reference TRBV7-9 and TRBJ1-2, reads DTGVSQNPRHKITKRGQNVTFRCDPISEHNRLYWYRQTLGQGPEFLTYFQNEAQLEKSRLLSDRFSAERPKGSFSTLEIQRTEQGDSAMYLCASSLLNQNYGYTFGSGTRLTVV.

This clonotype was seen only a few times. The chain has TRBV20-1 and TRBJ2-7; 8 bases agree with TRBD2. V was pared by 4 bases and J by 2 bases, with 10 bases of the junction left unmatched. The germline V gene encodes CDR1 DFQATT and CDR2 SNEGSKA (reference sequence). The CDR3 is 15 amino acids. CDR3 bases: TGCAGTGCTAATGACGGCGGGAGGTTTGCCTACGAGCAGTACTTC. This encodes CSANDGGRFAYEQYF.

V usage is TRBV14 and J usage is TRBJ2-5, with TRBD1 matching 7 bases. The J call may be in error: the DNA end matches TRBJ2-7 better. The germline V gene has CDR1 SGHDN and CDR2 FVKESK. The CDR3 sequence is 16 residues long. The CDR3 here is CASSQLGAGGIHEQYF. CDR3 DNA sequence: TGTGCCAGCAGCCAGCTAGGGGCAGGGGGTATCCACGAGCAGTACTTC.

This clonotype has a single count. CDR3 nucleotides: TGCAGTGCTAGGACTCTACCGGGTATGAACACTGAAGCTTTCTTT. It encodes CSARTLPGMNTEAFF. The chain uses TRBV20-1 and TRBJ1-1; D is unclear. V gave up 3 bases and J gave up 0 bases, with 14 bases separating them. Germline V lookup: CDR1 DFQATT, CDR2 SNEGSKA (reference sequence). The length of the CDR3 is 15 residues.

This rearrangement joins TRBV19 to TRBJ2-5; 9 bases line up with TRBD1. Germline V gene lookup returns CDR1 LNHDA and CDR2 SQIVND (reference sequence). The CDR3 is made up of 14 amino acids. The V gene end was trimmed by 4 bases and the J gene end by 5 bases; junction bases not matched to a gene: 5. The CDR3 spells CASSTGQGGETQYF. CDR3 nucleotide sequence: TGTGCCAGTAGTACGGGACAGGGTGGTGAGACCCAGTACTTC. The full variable domain, its missing parts supplied by reference TRBV19 and TRBJ2-5, is DGGITQSPKYLFRKEGQNVTLSCEQNLNHDAMYWYRQDPGQGLRLIYYSQIVNDFQKGDIAEGYSVSREKKESFPLTVTSAQKNPTAFYLCASSTGQGGETQYFGPGTRLLVL.

The V call is TRBV28, the J call TRBJ2-1; D ambiguous. From germline, CDR1 is MDHEN and CDR2 SYDVKM. V gave up 3 bases and J gave up 5 bases, with 8 bases separating them. This CDR3 has 13 amino acids. The CDR3 loop reads CASSFVSHNEQFF. CDR3 in DNA: TGTGCCAGCAGTTTTGTCAGCCACAATGAGCAGTTCTTC.

This chain links TRBV4-1 with TRBJ1-1; D remains ambiguous. CDR3 length equals 14 residues. The V end was cut by 2 bases, the J end by 3 bases, with 10 bases between. CDR1 is MGHRA, CDR2 YSYEKL, per germline. The DNA for the CDR3 is TGCGCCAGCAGCCAAAACACCTGGGACACTGAAGCTTTCTTT. The encoded protein is CASSQNTWDTEAFF.

The rearrangement links TRBV24-1 to TRBJ2-1; D is possibly TRBD1 or TRBD2 (5 bases each). The CDR3 covers 15 residues. V lost 5 bases to trimming and J lost 0 bases, with 10 bases between them. Germline V gives CDR1 KGHDR, CDR2 SFDVKD. The CDR3 spells CATSAPGTSYNEQFF. The DNA for the CDR3 is TGTGCCACCAGTGCCCCCGGGACCTCCTACAATGAGCAGTTCTTC.

This clonotype occurred a few times. This chain uses TRBV12-3 or TRBV12-4 with TRBJ2-5, with TRBD1 matching over 7 bases. The CDR3 is 14 amino acids. V was pared by 5 bases and J by 3 bases, with 6 bases of the junction left unmatched. DNA of the CDR3: TGTGCCAGCAGTCTAAGGGGGACAGAAGAGACCCAGTACTTC. Amino acids: CASSLRGTEETQYF.

Here the CDR3 reads CATSRTAGQRYNEQFF. In nucleotides, the CDR3 is TGTGCCACCAGCAGGACGGCGGGACAGAGATACAATGAGCAGTTCTTC. This rearrangement joins TRBV15 to TRBJ2-1; D is perhaps TRBD1 (7 bases). The germline V gene encodes CDR1 LNHNV and CDR2 YYDKDF (reference sequence). This CDR3 region has 16 residues. The ends were cut back, 3 bases at V and 4 bases at J, with 16 bases in the middle.

V gene TRBV20-1 combines with J gene TRBJ1-1; D not certain. This CDR3 spans 11 amino acids. The germline V and J ends were trimmed by 7 bases and 8 bases, with 14 bases remaining between them. The germline V gene encodes CDR1 DFQATT and CDR2 SNEGSKA (reference sequence). The CDR3 sequence is CSVDSGGEAFF. Written as DNA, the CDR3 is TGCAGTGTAGACTCGGGAGGCGAAGCTTTCTTT.

The genes are TRBV20-1 and TRBJ2-3, with 7 bases matching TRBD1. The CDR3 has 15 amino acids. In germline, CDR1 is DFQATT, CDR2 SNEGSKA (reference sequence). Trimming at V came to 5 bases and at J to 4 bases, leaving 12 bases not matched to a gene. The CDR3 region has the DNA TGCAGTGCTCCTATTACAGGGGTGGATGCAGATACGCAGTATTTT. The encoded protein is CSAPITGVDADTQYF.